The 10 T cell receptor beta chains in this list originate from one sample, sequenced in a study of OX40 agonist ivuxolimab in advanced cancers. Libraries were built with the immunoSEQ multiplex PCR assay. Here the immuneACCESS table is served through TCRdb, limited to in-frame sequences with V and J called. Missing clones are a known gap in these copies; in checked studies unresolved V genes cover under half, and the rest lacks a known reason. The sample profile shows roughly 57,000 clones; 80% to 90% of them were found once. The ten most abundant clones make up about 2.4% of the sample. The sequences come from CD4+ or CD8+ T cells sorted from blood, collected in a trial of the OX40 agonist ivuxolimab. These receptors came from an adult with an advanced solid tumor such as melanoma, head and neck, liver or kidney cancer.

The table lists this clone with a few counts. The chain has TRBV28 and TRBJ2-2, with D possibly matching TRBD1 (7 bases). The CDR3 spans 19 residues. Germline V gives CDR1 MDHEN, CDR2 SYDVKM. V was shortened by 6 bases and J by 6 bases, with 29 bases between the two germline ends. The DNA for the CDR3 is TGTGCCAGCAGACCGTGGCGGGACAGAAAGGGGGAGTCGTCCGGGGAGCTGTTTTTT. Translated, it gives CASRPWRDRKGESSGELFF.

The sample holds one count of this clone. One junction end disagrees with the germline gene, perhaps due to a read error. This rearrangement joins TRBV7-7 to TRBJ2-7, with D perhaps matching TRBD2 (7 bases). CDR1 is SSHAT and CDR2 is FNYEAQ in the germline V gene (reference sequence). The CDR3 loop spans 13 amino acids. CDR3 nucleotides: TGTGCTAGCAGCGCAAGGGACGGGGGGCAGCAGTACTTC. As protein: CASSARDGGQQYF.

The chain links TRBV7-8 to TRBJ1-5; 8 positions agree with TRBD1. The CDR3 contains 14 residues. The trim removed 5 bases at V and 6 bases at J, leaving 6 bases unmatched. From germline, CDR1 is SGHVS and CDR2 FQNEAQ. The CDR3 here is CASSPDRGAQPQHF. The CDR3 region has the DNA TGTGCCAGCAGCCCCGACAGGGGAGCTCAGCCCCAGCATTTT.

This clone is a singleton in its sample. The J gene is TRBJ1-2, the V gene TRBV5-5; 8 nucleotides line up with TRBD1. Losses at the gene ends were 6 bases for V and 4 bases for J; bases not matched to a gene: 5. This CDR3 region has 13 residues. Germline CDR1 is SGHKS and CDR2 is YYEKEE (reference sequence). The CDR3 nucleotides read TGTGCCAGCAAACAGACAGGGGCCTATGGCTACACCTTC. Encoded protein: CASKQTGAYGYTF.

The chain combines TRBV5-1 with TRBJ2-3, with D possibly being TRBD1 (6 bases). The CDR3 contains 14 residues. The germline gives CDR1 SGHRS, CDR2 YFSETQ. Between the trimmed V and J ends, which lost 3 bases and 3 bases, there was a span of 11 bases. CDR3 bases: TGCGCCAGCAGCTCCGCCGGACAGACAGATACGCAGTATTTT. Translating gives CASSSAGQTDTQYF.

The chain is built from TRBV6-5 and TRBJ2-5; 9 bases line up with TRBD1. V lost 6 bases, J lost 5 bases, and 10 bases stayed unmatched. The germline gives CDR1 MNHEY, CDR2 SVGAGI. There are 15 residues in the CDR3. The CDR3 bases are TGTGCCAGCAGCCGTCCCGGGACAGGGTGGGAGACCCAGTACTTC. Translation gives CASSRPGTGWETQYF.

The V gene is TRBV4-1, the J gene TRBJ1-1; no firm D call. Germline V gene data show CDR1 as MGHRA and CDR2 as YSYEKL. The CDR3 loop spans 14 amino acids. V was shortened by 2 bases and J by 6 bases, with 13 bases between the two germline ends. The CDR3, as DNA: TGCGCCAGCAGCCAACTACGGGATCTCGCTGAAGCTTTCTTT. It yields the protein CASSQLRDLAEAFF.

V and J are TRBV5-1 and TRBJ2-5; 10 positions agree with TRBD1. Trimming cost V 4 bases and J 5 bases; bases outside gene matches: 5. Germline CDR1 SGHRS, CDR2 YFSETQ. This CDR3 region has 14 residues. The CDR3 DNA is TGCGCCAGCAGCCTGGACAGGGGGGGCGAGACCCAGTACTTC. Translating it yields CASSLDRGGETQYF. The full variable domain, with the rest looked up from reference TRBV5-1 and TRBJ2-5, is KAGVTQTPRYLIKTRGQQVTLSCSPISGHRSVSWYQQTPGQGLQFLFEYFSETQRNKGNFPGRFSGRQFSNSRSEMNVSTLELGDSALYLCASSLDRGGETQYFGPGTRLLVL.

The chain uses TRBV6-6 and TRBJ2-1; tentatively, D is TRBD2 (5 bases). The CDR3 is 14 residues long. Germline CDR1 and CDR2: MNHNY and SVGAGI (reference sequence). The V end was cut by 5 bases, the J end by 3 bases, with 11 bases between. CDR3 protein: CASSAWGDYNEQFF. The CDR3 DNA is TGTGCCAGCAGTGCATGGGGAGACTACAATGAGCAGTTCTTC.

The CDR3 region is CSAREVPEAFF. The CDR3 nucleotides are TGCAGTGCCCGAGAAGTTCCTGAAGCTTTCTTT. The V and J genes are TRBV20-1 and TRBJ1-1; D remains ambiguous. CDR1 and CDR2 from the germline V gene are DFQATT and SNEGSKA (reference sequence). Trimming left V 6 bases short and J 6 bases short, with 11 bases between. The CDR3 consists of 11 residues.